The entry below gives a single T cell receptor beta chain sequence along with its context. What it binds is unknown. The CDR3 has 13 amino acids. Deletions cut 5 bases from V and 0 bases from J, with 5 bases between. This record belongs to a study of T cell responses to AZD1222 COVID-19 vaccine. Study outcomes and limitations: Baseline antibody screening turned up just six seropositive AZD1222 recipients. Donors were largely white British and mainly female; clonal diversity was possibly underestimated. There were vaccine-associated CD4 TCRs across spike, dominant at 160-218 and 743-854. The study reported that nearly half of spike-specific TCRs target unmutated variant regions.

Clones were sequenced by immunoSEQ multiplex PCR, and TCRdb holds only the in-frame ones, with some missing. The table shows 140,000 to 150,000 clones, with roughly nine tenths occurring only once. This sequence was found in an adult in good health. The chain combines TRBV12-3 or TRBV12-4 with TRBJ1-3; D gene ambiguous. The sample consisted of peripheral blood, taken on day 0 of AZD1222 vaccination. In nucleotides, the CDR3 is TGTGCCAGCAGTGAGTCCTCTGGAAACACCATATATTTT. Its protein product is CASSESSGNTIYF.